This note documents a single T cell receptor (beta chain) sequence. The data belong to a study of OX40 agonist ivuxolimab in advanced cancers. TCRdb's table, derived via immunoSEQ multiplex PCR, lists solely in-frame clones and lacks some. The sample shows fewer than 85,000 clones, approximately 78% of them seen only once. The CDR3 sequence is 15 residues long. V shed 3 bases and J shed 1 base, with 14 bases lying between them. The germline V gene has CDR1 SGHRS and CDR2 YFSETQ. The sequencing here drew on CD4+ or CD8+ T cells sorted from blood, taken in a trial of the OX40 agonist ivuxolimab. The TCR comes from an adult with an advanced solid tumor such as melanoma, head and neck, liver or kidney cancer. V usage is TRBV5-1 and J usage is TRBJ2-7; D might be TRBD1 (5 bases). CDR3 DNA: TGCGCCAGCAGCTCAGACAGATTCCCATCCTACGAGCAGTACTTC. Amino acid sequence: CASSSDRFPSYEQYF. Full variable domain (outside the CDR3, taken from reference TRBV5-1 and TRBJ2-7): KAGVTQTPRYLIKTRGQQVTLSCSPISGHRSVSWYQQTPGQGLQFLFEYFSETQRNKGNFPGRFSGRQFSNSRSEMNVSTLELGDSALYLCASSSDRFPSYEQYFGPGTRLTVT.